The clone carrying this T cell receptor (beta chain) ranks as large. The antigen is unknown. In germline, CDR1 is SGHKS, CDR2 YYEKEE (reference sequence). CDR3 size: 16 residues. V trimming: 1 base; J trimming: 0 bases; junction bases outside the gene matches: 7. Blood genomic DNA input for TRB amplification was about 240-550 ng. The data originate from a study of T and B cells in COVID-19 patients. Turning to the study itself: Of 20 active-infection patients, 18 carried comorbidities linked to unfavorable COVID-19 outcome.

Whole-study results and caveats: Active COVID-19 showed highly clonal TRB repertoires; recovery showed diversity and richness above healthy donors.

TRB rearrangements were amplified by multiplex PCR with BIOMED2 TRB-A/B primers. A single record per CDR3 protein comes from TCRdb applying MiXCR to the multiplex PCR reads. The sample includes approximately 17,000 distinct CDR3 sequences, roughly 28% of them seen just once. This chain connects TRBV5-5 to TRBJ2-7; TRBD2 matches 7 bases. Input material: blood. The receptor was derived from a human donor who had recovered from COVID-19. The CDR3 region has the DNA TGTGCCAGCAGCTTGTTGGTCAGCGGGGCCTCCTACGAGCAGTACTTC. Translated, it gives CASSLLVSGASYEQYF.